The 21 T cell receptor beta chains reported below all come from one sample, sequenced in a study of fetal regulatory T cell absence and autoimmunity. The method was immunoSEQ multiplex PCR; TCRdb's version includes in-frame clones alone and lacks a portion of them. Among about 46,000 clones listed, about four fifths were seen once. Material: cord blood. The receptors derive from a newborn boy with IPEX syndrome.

The CDR3: CASTRLAGAWDTGELFF. The CDR3 bases are TGTGCCAGCACCCGGCTAGCGGGAGCCTGGGACACCGGGGAGCTGTTTTTT. This chain joins TRBV2 and TRBJ2-2; 10 nucleotides match TRBD2. Germline CDR1 is SNHLY and CDR2 is FYNNEI. The CDR3 runs 17 residues. Trimming took 7 bases from V and 3 from J; bases not matched to a gene: 11.

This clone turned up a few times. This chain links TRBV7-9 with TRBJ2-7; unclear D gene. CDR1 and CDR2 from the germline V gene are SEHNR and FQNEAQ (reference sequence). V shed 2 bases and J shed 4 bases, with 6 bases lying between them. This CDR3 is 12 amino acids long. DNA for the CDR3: TGTGCCAGCAGCTTATCCCCGTACGAGCAGTACTTC. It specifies CASSLSPYEQYF. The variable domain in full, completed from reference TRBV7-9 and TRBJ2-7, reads DTGVSQNPRHKITKRGQNVTFRCDPISEHNRLYWYRQTLGQGPEFLTYFQNEAQLEKSRLLSDRFSAERPKGSFSTLEIQRTEQGDSAMYLCASSLSPYEQYFGPGTRLTVT.

CDR3 residues: CASSHRDSYEQYF. The CDR3 region has the DNA TGTGCCAGCAGTCACCGGGACAGCTACGAGCAGTACTTC. This sequence joins TRBV27 and TRBJ2-7; 7 bases map to TRBD1. V was pared by 5 bases and J by 3 bases, with 4 bases of the junction left unmatched. CDR1 is MNHEY and CDR2 is SMNVEV in the germline V gene (reference sequence). CDR3 length equals 13 residues.

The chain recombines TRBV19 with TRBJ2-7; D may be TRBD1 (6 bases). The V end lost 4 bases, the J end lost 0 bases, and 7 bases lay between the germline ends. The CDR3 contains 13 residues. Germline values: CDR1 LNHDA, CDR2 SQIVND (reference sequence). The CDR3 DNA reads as TGTGCCAGTAGTAGACAGGCCTCCTACGAGCAGTACTTC. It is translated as CASSRQASYEQYF. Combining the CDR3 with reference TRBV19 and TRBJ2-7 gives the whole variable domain DGGITQSPKYLFRKEGQNVTLSCEQNLNHDAMYWYRQDPGQGLRLIYYSQIVNDFQKGDIAEGYSVSREKKESFPLTVTSAQKNPTAFYLCASSRQASYEQYFGPGTRLTVT.

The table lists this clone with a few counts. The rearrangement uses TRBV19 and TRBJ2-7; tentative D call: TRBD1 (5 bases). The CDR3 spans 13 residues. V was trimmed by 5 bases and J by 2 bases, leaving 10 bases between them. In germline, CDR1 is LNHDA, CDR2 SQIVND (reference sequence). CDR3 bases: TGTGCCAGTAGTGCCCTAGGGGCCTACGAGCAGTACTTC. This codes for CASSALGAYEQYF.

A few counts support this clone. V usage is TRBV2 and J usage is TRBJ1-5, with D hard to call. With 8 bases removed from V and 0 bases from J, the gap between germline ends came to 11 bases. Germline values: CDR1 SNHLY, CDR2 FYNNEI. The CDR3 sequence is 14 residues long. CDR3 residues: CASGGVSSNQPQHF. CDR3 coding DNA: TGTGCCAGCGGAGGTGTCAGTAGCAATCAGCCCCAGCATTTT.

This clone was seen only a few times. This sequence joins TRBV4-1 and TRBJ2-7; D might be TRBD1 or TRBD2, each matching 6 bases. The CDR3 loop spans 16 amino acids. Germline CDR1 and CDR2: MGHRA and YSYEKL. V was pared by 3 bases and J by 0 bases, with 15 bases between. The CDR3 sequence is CASSQLLGGSSYEQYF. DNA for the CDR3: TGCGCCAGCAGCCAGCTCCTAGGGGGGAGCTCCTACGAGCAGTACTTC.

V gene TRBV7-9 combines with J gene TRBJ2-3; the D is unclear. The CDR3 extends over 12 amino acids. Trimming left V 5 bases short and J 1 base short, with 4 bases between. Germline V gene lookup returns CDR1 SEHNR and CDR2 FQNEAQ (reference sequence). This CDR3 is CASSGGTDTQYF. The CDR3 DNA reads TGTGCCAGCAGCGGTGGCACAGATACGCAGTATTTT.

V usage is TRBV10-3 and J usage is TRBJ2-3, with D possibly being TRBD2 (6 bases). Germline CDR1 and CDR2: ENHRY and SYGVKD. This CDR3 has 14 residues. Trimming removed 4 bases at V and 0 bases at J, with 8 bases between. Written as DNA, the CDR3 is TGTGCCATCAGTGCGCGGGAAAGCACAGATACGCAGTATTTT. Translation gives CAISARESTDTQYF.

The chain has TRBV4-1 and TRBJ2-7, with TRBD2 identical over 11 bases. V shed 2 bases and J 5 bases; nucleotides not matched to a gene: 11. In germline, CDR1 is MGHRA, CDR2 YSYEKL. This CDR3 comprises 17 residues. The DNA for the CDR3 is TGCGCCAGCAGCCAACTATATAGCGGGAGGGCCCCCAACGAGCAGTACTTC. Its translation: CASSQLYSGRAPNEQYF.

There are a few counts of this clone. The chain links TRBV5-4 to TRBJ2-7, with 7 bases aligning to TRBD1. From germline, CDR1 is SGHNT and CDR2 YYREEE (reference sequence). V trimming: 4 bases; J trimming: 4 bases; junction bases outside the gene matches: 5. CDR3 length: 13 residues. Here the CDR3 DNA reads TGTGCCAGCAGCGTGAGGGGACAGTACGAGCAGTACTTC. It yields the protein CASSVRGQYEQYF. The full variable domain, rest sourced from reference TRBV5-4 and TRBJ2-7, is ETGVTQSPTHLIKTRGQQVTLRCSSQSGHNTVSWYQQALGQGPQFIFQYYREEENGRGNFPPRFSGLQFPNYSSELNVNALELDDSALYLCASSVRGQYEQYFGPGTRLTVT.

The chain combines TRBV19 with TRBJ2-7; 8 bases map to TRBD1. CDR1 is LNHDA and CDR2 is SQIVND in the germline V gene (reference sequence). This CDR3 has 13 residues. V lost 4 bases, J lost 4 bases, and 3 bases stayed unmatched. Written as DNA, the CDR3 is TGTGCCAGTAGTAGGACAGGGTTTTACGAGCAGTACTTC. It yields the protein CASSRTGFYEQYF.

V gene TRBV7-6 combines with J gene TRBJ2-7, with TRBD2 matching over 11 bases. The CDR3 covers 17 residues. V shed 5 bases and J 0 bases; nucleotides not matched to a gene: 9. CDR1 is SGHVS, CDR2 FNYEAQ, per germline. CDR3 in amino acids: CASSPGLAGDSSYEQYF. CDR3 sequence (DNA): TGTGCCAGCAGCCCCGGACTAGCGGGCGATAGCTCCTACGAGCAGTACTTC.

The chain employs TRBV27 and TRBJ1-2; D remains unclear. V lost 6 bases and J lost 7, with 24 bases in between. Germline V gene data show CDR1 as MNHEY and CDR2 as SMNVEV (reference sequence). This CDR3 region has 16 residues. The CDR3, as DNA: TGTGCCAGCAGCTACACCCGTGGTAGGCCCGAGGGTGGCTACACCTTC. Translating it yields CASSYTRGRPEGGYTF.

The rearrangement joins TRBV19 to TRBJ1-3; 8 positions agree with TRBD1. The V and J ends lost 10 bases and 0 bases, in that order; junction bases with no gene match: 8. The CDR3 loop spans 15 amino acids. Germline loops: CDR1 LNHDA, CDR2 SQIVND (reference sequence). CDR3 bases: TGTGCCACCGGAGGGGACAGGATCTCTGGAAACACCATATATTTT. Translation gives CATGGDRISGNTIYF.

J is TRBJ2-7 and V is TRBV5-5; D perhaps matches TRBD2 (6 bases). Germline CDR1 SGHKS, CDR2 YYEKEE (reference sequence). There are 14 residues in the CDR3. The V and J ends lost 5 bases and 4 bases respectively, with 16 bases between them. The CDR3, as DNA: TGTGCCAGCAGTGACGGGAGTAGCATTTACGAGCAGTACTTC. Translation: CASSDGSSIYEQYF.

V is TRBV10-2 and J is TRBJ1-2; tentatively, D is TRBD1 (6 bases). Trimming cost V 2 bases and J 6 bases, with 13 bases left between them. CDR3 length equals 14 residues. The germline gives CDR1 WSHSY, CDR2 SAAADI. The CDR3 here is CASSELEGVDGYTF. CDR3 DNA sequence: TGCGCCAGCAGTGAGCTGGAGGGGGTGGATGGCTACACCTTC.

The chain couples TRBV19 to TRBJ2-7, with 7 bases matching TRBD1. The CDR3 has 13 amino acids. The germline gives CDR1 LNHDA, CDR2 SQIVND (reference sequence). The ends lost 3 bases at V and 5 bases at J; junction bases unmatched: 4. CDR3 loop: CASSIDRDHEQYF. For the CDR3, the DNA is TGTGCCAGTAGTATTGACAGGGATCACGAGCAGTACTTC.

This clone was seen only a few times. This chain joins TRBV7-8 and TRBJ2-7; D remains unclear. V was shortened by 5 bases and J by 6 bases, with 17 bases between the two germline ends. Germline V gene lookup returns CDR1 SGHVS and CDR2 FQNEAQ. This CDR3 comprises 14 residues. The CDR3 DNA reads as TGTGCCAGCAGCCCCCGAGCGCCCCCTGTCGAGCAGTACTTC. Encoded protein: CASSPRAPPVEQYF. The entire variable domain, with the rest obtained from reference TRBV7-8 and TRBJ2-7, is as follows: GAGVSQSPRYKVAKRGQDVALRCDPISGHVSLFWYQQALGQGPEFLTYFQNEAQLDKSGLPSDRFFAERPEGSVSTLKIQRTQQEDSAVYLCASSPRAPPVEQYFGPGTRLTVT.

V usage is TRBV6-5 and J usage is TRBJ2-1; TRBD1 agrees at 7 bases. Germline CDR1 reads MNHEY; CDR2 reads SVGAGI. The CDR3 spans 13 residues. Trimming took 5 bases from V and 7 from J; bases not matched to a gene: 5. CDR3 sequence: CASSPTQGNEQFF. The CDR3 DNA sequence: TGTGCCAGCAGTCCGACACAGGGGAATGAGCAGTTCTTC.

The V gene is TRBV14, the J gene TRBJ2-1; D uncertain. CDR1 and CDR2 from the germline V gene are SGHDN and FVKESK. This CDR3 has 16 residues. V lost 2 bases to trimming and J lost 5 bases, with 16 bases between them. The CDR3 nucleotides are TGTGCCAGCAGCCAAATGAATGGGTCCGGGCACAATGAGCAGTTCTTC. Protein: CASSQMNGSGHNEQFF.